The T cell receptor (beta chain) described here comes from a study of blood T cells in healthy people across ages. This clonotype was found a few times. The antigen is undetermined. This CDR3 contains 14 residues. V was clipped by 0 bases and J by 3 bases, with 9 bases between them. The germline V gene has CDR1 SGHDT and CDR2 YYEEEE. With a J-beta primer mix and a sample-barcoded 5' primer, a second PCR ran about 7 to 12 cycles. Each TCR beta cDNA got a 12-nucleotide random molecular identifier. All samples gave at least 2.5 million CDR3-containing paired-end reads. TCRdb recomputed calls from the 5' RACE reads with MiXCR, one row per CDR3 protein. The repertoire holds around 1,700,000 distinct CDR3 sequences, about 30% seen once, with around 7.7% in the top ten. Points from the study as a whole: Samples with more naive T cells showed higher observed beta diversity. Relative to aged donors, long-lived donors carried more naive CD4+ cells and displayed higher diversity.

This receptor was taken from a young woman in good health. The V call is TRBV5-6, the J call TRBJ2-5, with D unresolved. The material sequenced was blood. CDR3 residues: CASSLEAIEETQYF. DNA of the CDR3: TGTGCCAGCAGCTTGGAGGCTATTGAAGAGACCCAGTACTTC.